The rows below give T cell receptor beta chains drawn from one sample of a study of blood T cell repertoires in COVID-19. The protocol was immunoSEQ multiplex PCR, while the TCRdb copy is restricted to in-frame clones and leaves out a portion. The sample comprises about 120,000 clones, 80% of which are singletons, and approximately 25% rests with the top ten. Sequenced material: peripheral blood. These receptor sequences come from a human donor in a cohort sampled during active COVID-19. Each CDR3 is given with its conserved first and last residue. A D gene is named only where the DNA matches it firmly.

J,D,V,CDR3
TRBJ1-2,-,TRBV12-5,CASAPPGANYGYTF
TRBJ2-7,-,TRBV18,CASSPTSTGADEQYF
TRBJ1-6,-,TRBV4-1,CASSQPGTNLNSPLHF
TRBJ1-2,TRBD1,TRBV24-1,CATSDPGQANYGYTF
TRBJ2-3,-,TRBV19,CASSKGHTDTQYF
TRBJ1-1,TRBD1,TRBV4-3,CASSQLQGAHTEAFF
TRBJ2-7,-,TRBV2,CASRTDQGREQYF
TRBJ2-5,-,TRBV7-9,CASSSQGIQETQYF
TRBJ2-3,-,TRBV28,CASRPRTDTQYF
TRBJ2-7,TRBD2,TRBV5-4,CASSSYPSGSAPYEQYF
TRBJ2-5,TRBD2,TRBV5-1,CASTRGGGETQYF
TRBJ1-2,TRBD1,TRBV7-2,CASSLVATGEAGYTF
TRBJ1-1,-,TRBV6-6,CASNQNGNTEAFF
TRBJ1-5,-,TRBV6-1,CASSEVGEEQPQHF
TRBJ2-1,TRBD1,TRBV7-2,CASSSRQGAHEQFF
TRBJ1-1,-,TRBV7-8,CASSLEGVAFF
TRBJ1-1,-,TRBV19,CASKNLGGAEAFF
TRBJ2-7,-,TRBV5-1,CASSSWGLDYEQYF
TRBJ2-3,TRBD2,TRBV24-1,CATSDLGLAGEDTQYF
TRBJ2-3,-,TRBV4-2,CASSQEAAGSTDTQYF
TRBJ2-5,TRBD2,TRBV27,CASSPLGGLAGGEETQYF